Listed here are 32 T cell receptor beta chains from one sample, sequenced in a study of cytomegalovirus exposure and HLA in healthy donors. PCR used 60 Vbeta primers and 13 Jbeta primers. Measured with immunoSEQ multiplex PCR; TCRdb has only the in-frame clones, and not every one. The sample yields some 150,000 clones, approximately 74% seen once. The sequenced material came from PBMCs. The receptors originated from a woman in her twenties or thirties in good health and CMV-seronegative.

This clone has just a few counts. The rearrangement joins TRBV16 to TRBJ2-1; maybe TRBD1 (5 bases). This CDR3 contains 16 residues. Deletions cut 0 bases from V and 5 bases from J, with 14 bases between. Germline V gene lookup returns CDR1 KGHSY and CDR2 FQNENV. The CDR3 here is CASSQSHWTTNNEQFF. The CDR3 nucleotides are TGTGCCAGCAGCCAATCCCATTGGACAACCAACAATGAGCAGTTCTTC.

This sequence joins TRBV6-5 and TRBJ1-3; D not resolved. The length of the CDR3 is 15 residues. Germline V gene lookup returns CDR1 MNHEY and CDR2 SVGAGI. Between the trimmed V and J ends, which lost 1 base and 0 bases, there was a span of 7 bases. DNA for the CDR3: TGTGCCAGCAGTTACTTTCGGGACTCTGGAAACACCATATATTTT. Translated, it gives CASSYFRDSGNTIYF.

This chain joins TRBV7-9 and TRBJ2-7; TRBD1 agrees at 9 bases. Looked up from germline, CDR1 is SEHNR and CDR2 is FQNEAQ (reference sequence). Losses at the gene ends were 5 bases for V and 3 bases for J; bases not matched to a gene: 5. This CDR3 is 14 amino acids long. In DNA, the CDR3 is TGTGCCAGCAGCGCCCGGGACAGGGACTACGAGCAGTACTTC. This translates into CASSARDRDYEQYF.

This clone was picked up one time. The V and J genes are TRBV28 and TRBJ2-7, with D unclear. Trimming shortened V by 2 bases and J by 6 bases, and 11 bases separated the two germline ends. Germline V gene data show CDR1 as MDHEN and CDR2 as SYDVKM. The CDR3 is 13 amino acids. The CDR3 DNA sequence: TGTGCCAGCAGTTTACGTTTTGGCGGCGAGCAGTACTTC. It encodes CASSLRFGGEQYF.

The table lists this clone with a few counts. The V and J genes are TRBV18 and TRBJ2-1; 7 bases match TRBD1. The CDR3 is 13 residues long. Germline values: CDR1 KGHSH, CDR2 LQKENI. V shed 3 bases and J 8 bases; nucleotides not matched to a gene: 4. The CDR3 reads CASSPTGIDEQFF. The CDR3 nucleotides read TGTGCCAGCTCACCGACAGGGATTGATGAGCAGTTCTTC.

CDR3 nucleotides: TGTGCCAGTAGTACGGTTTTGCGGGAGGGCCCCCCCTACTACGAGCAGTACTTC. Protein product: CASSTVLREGPPYYEQYF. The chain joins TRBV19 to TRBJ2-7; 9 positions agree with TRBD2. J gave up 3 bases and V 4 bases, and 16 bases lay outside the gene matches. This CDR3 is 18 amino acids long. Germline CDR1 and CDR2: LNHDA and SQIVND (reference sequence).

Written as DNA, the CDR3 is TGTGCCAGCAGTTTTCGGAAGAGGCCCTTCCACTTT. This encodes CASSFRKRPFHF. The chain carries TRBV28 and TRBJ1-6; D remains unclear. The CDR3 has 12 residues. Germline CDR1 is MDHEN and CDR2 is SYDVKM. V lost 3 bases and J 17 bases, leaving 14 bases between the germline ends.

V and J are TRBV28 and TRBJ1-1; D remains ambiguous. This CDR3 has 12 amino acids. Germline V gene data show CDR1 as MDHEN and CDR2 as SYDVKM. V lost 8 bases to trimming and J lost 1 base, with 8 bases between them. CDR3 region: CASHRQNTEAFF. The CDR3 coding sequence is TGTGCCAGCCATCGACAGAACACTGAAGCTTTCTTT.

The V gene is TRBV7-2, the J gene TRBJ2-1, with TRBD2 identical over 7 bases. The CDR3 is made up of 15 amino acids. V was clipped by 5 bases and J by 0 bases; unmatched bases: 4. The germline gives CDR1 SGHTA, CDR2 FQGNSA. CDR3 loop: CASSPTSDSYNEQFF. The CDR3, as DNA: TGTGCCAGCAGCCCTACTAGCGACTCCTACAATGAGCAGTTCTTC. The full variable domain, rest sourced from reference TRBV7-2 and TRBJ2-1, is GAGVSQSPSNKVTEKGKDVELRCDPISGHTALYWYRQSLGQGLEFLIYFQGNSAPDKSGLPSDRFSAERTGGSVSTLTIQRTQQEDSAVYLCASSPTSDSYNEQFFGPGTRLTVL.

This chain uses TRBV7-2 with TRBJ1-1; no reliable D call. The germline V gene has CDR1 SGHTA and CDR2 FQGNSA. V dropped 4 bases and J dropped 4 bases, with 13 bases sitting between them. CDR3 size: 14 residues. CDR3 residues: CASSSSDTLTEAFF. Written as DNA, the CDR3 is TGTGCCAGCAGCTCGAGTGACACTCTCACTGAAGCTTTCTTT.

This clone was recorded a few times. Other DNA sequences of this sample code for an identical CDR3. The chain combines TRBV5-1 with TRBJ2-5; 8 bases map to TRBD1. The CDR3 is made up of 13 amino acids. Looked up from germline, CDR1 is SGHRS and CDR2 is YFSETQ. The ends lost 2 bases at V and 4 bases at J; junction bases unmatched: 1. CDR3 sequence: CASSLDRGETQYF. The CDR3 DNA reads as TGCGCCAGCAGCTTAGACAGGGGAGAGACCCAGTACTTC.

This rearrangement joins TRBV5-1 to TRBJ1-1; possible D gene TRBD1, 6 bases. Trimming removed 0 bases from V and 5 bases from J, with 8 bases in between. CDR1 is SGHRS and CDR2 is YFSETQ in the germline V gene. The CDR3 runs 13 residues. The DNA for the CDR3 is TGCGCCAGCAGCTTGGAGGGGGAGACTGAAGCTTTCTTT. Translating gives CASSLEGETEAFF.

V is TRBV7-3 and J is TRBJ2-1, with TRBD2 matching 13 bases. J gave up 4 bases and V 4 bases, and 4 bases lay outside the gene matches. The length of the CDR3 is 16 residues. CDR1 is SGHTA and CDR2 is FQGTGA in the germline V gene. The DNA of the CDR3 is TGTGCCAGCAGCTCGGGACTAGCGGGGCTTTACAATGAGCAGTTCTTC. Translated, it gives CASSSGLAGLYNEQFF.

This chain connects TRBV7-2 to TRBJ2-1, with 10 bases identical to TRBD1. Looked up from germline, CDR1 is SGHTA and CDR2 is FQGNSA. The V and J ends lost 8 bases and 8 bases, in that order; junction bases with no gene match: 9. The CDR3 runs to 14 residues. This CDR3 is CASGLDRGFDEQFF. For the CDR3, the DNA is TGTGCCAGCGGATTGGACAGGGGGTTCGATGAGCAGTTCTTC.

The chain carries TRBV5-8 and TRBJ2-1, with TRBD2 identical over 8 bases. V was clipped by 4 bases and J by 4 bases; unmatched bases: 7. The CDR3 covers 15 residues. Germline V gene data show CDR1 as SGHTS and CDR2 as YDEGEE. The CDR3 region is CASSLGTSSYNEQFF. The CDR3 DNA is TGTGCCAGCAGCCTTGGGACTAGTTCGTACAATGAGCAGTTCTTC.

This chain links TRBV25-1 with TRBJ2-7, with D possibly being TRBD2 (5 bases). V was clipped by 5 bases and J by 3 bases, with 11 bases between them. The germline V gene encodes CDR1 MGHDK and CDR2 SYGVNS. The CDR3 sequence is 13 residues long. The CDR3 nucleotides read TGTGCCAGCAGTCATACTGGAGGCTACGAGCAGTACTTC. This encodes CASSHTGGYEQYF.

The chain carries TRBV14 and TRBJ2-7; D is ambiguous. This CDR3 is 12 amino acids long. Germline V gives CDR1 SGHDN, CDR2 FVKESK. Trimming pared 2 bases from V and 3 bases from J, leaving 5 bases between. The CDR3: CASSQSLYEQYF. DNA for the CDR3: TGTGCCAGCAGCCAATCACTCTACGAGCAGTACTTC.

This chain connects TRBV4-2 to TRBJ2-5, with TRBD2 as a possible D gene (6 bases). V lost 3 bases, J lost 5 bases, and 16 bases lay in between. In germline, CDR1 is LGHNA, CDR2 YNFKEQ. The CDR3 is made up of 15 amino acids. The CDR3 sequence is CASSHYGTASETQYF. The CDR3 DNA follows: TGTGCCAGCAGCCACTACGGGACTGCCTCGGAGACCCAGTACTTC.

The chain has TRBV7-8 and TRBJ2-2, with 9 bases identical to TRBD1. The CDR3 contains 17 residues. Looked up from germline, CDR1 is SGHVS and CDR2 is FQNEAQ. With V trimmed by 8 bases and J by 0 bases, 10 bases remained unmatched. The CDR3 here is CASLPRTGGPNTGELFF. DNA of the CDR3: TGTGCCAGCTTACCCCGTACAGGGGGCCCGAACACCGGGGAGCTGTTTTTT.

The V gene is TRBV2, the J gene TRBJ1-5, with D possibly being TRBD1 (6 bases). The CDR3 has 13 residues. Germline CDR1 and CDR2: SNHLY and FYNNEI. V was trimmed by 6 bases and J by 5 bases, leaving 11 bases between them. CDR3: CASRGQTDQPQHF. CDR3 DNA sequence: TGTGCCAGCAGAGGACAGACAGATCAGCCCCAGCATTTT.

The chain recombines TRBV10-3 with TRBJ2-7, with TRBD1 as a possible D gene (9 bases). CDR1 and CDR2 from the germline V gene are ENHRY and SYGVKD. This CDR3 spans 17 amino acids. Deletions cut 10 bases from V and 2 bases from J, with 27 bases between. CDR3 DNA sequence: TGTGCCACCCTACCGGGACAGGGAACTAGCGGACCCTACGAGCAGTACTTC. Its translation: CATLPGQGTSGPYEQYF.

The rearrangement links TRBV4-1 to TRBJ1-3; weak D call: TRBD1 (5 bases). The CDR3 covers 17 residues. V shed 4 bases and J shed 0 bases, with 16 bases lying between them. Germline assignment: CDR1 MGHRA and CDR2 YSYEKL. The CDR3 nucleotides read TGCGCCAGCAGCCTCCTTATTCAGGGCCTCTCTGGAAACACCATATATTTT. This translates into CASSLLIQGLSGNTIYF.

The CDR3 here is CASSGLAGAYNEQFF. In nucleotides, the CDR3 is TGTGCCAGCAGTGGACTAGCGGGTGCCTACAATGAGCAGTTCTTC. The gene calls are TRBV2 and TRBJ2-1; TRBD2 matches at 10 bases. The CDR3 has 15 residues. Unmatched junction bases numbered 2, after V lost 4 bases and J lost 2 bases. CDR1 is SNHLY and CDR2 is FYNNEI in the germline V gene. Full variable domain (rest looked up from reference TRBV2 and TRBJ2-1): EPEVTQTPSHQVTQMGQEVILRCVPISNHLYFYWYRQILGQKVEFLVSFYNNEISEKSEIFDDQFSVERPDGSNFTLKIRSTKLEDSAMYFCASSGLAGAYNEQFFGPGTRLTVL.

The chain recombines TRBV11-3 with TRBJ2-2; 9 bases are a match to TRBD2. Germline-derived CDR1 and CDR2 are SGHNT and YENEEA. The CDR3 sequence is 14 residues long. V shed 3 bases, J shed 4 bases, and the junction held 0 bases outside the gene matches. The CDR3 reads CASSLTSGTGELFF. The CDR3 bases are TGTGCCAGCAGCTTGACTAGCGGCACCGGGGAGCTGTTTTTT.

V gene TRBV28 combines with J gene TRBJ2-3; 10 positions agree with TRBD1. This CDR3 region has 14 residues. J was trimmed by 5 bases and V by 6 bases; bases with no gene match: 5. In germline, CDR1 is MDHEN, CDR2 SYDVKM. CDR3 nucleotides: TGTGCCAGCAGATCGACAGGGGGCGTAGATACGCAGTATTTT. This translates into CASRSTGGVDTQYF.

The genes are TRBV29-1 and TRBJ2-1; D may be TRBD2 (6 bases). V lost 3 bases, J lost 4 bases, and 13 bases lay in between. Germline CDR1 SQVTM, CDR2 ANQGSEA. This CDR3 spans 14 amino acids. In DNA form, the CDR3 reads TGCAGCGTTGATGGGGTAGCGGAGTACAATGAGCAGTTCTTC. This translates into CSVDGVAEYNEQFF.

V is TRBV11-2 and J is TRBJ2-2; D unresolved. There are 11 residues in the CDR3. The V end lost 1 base, the J end lost 9 bases, and 3 bases lay between the germline ends. Germline V gene lookup returns CDR1 SGHAT and CDR2 FQNNGV. The CDR3 loop is CASSLAWELFF. CDR3 nucleotide sequence: TGTGCCAGCAGCTTAGCATGGGAGCTGTTTTTT.

The V call is TRBV7-3, the J call TRBJ2-6, with D maybe TRBD1 (6 bases). V was cut by 1 base and J by 0 bases, with 19 bases left in between. The CDR3 is 20 residues long. Germline V lookup: CDR1 SGHTA, CDR2 FQGTGA. CDR3 loop: CASSLIGGAGTISGANVLTF. Here the CDR3 DNA reads TGTGCCAGCAGCTTAATAGGGGGTGCTGGTACCATCTCTGGGGCCAACGTCCTGACTTTC.

This chain links TRBV7-6 with TRBJ2-1, with 8 bases aligning to TRBD2. This CDR3 comprises 16 residues. CDR1 is SGHVS, CDR2 FNYEAQ, per germline. V dropped 1 base and J dropped 4; count of bases not matched to a gene: 6. The CDR3 protein is CASSLDNSGAYNEQFF. CDR3 coding DNA: TGTGCCAGCAGCTTAGATAATAGCGGGGCATACAATGAGCAGTTCTTC. Supplemented by reference TRBV7-6 and TRBJ2-1, the full variable domain reads GAGVSQSPRYKVTKRGQDVALRCDPISGHVSLYWYRQALGQGPEFLTYFNYEAQQDKSGLPNDRFSAERPEGSISTLTIQRTEQRDSAMYRCASSLDNSGAYNEQFFGPGTRLTVL.

This clone came up a few times. V usage is TRBV7-9 and J usage is TRBJ2-5, with 9 bases lining up with TRBD1. The trim removed 6 bases at V and 5 bases at J, leaving 7 bases unmatched. The CDR3 is made up of 14 amino acids. Looked up from germline, CDR1 is SEHNR and CDR2 is FQNEAQ (reference sequence). The CDR3 is CASSLQGAEETQYF. CDR3 DNA sequence: TGTGCCAGCAGTCTACAGGGGGCCGAGGAGACCCAGTACTTC.

This clone was found a few times. V is TRBV29-1 and J is TRBJ2-7; D is perhaps TRBD2 (6 bases). The CDR3 length is 13 residues. The germline gives CDR1 SQVTM, CDR2 ANQGSEA. Trimming took 5 bases from V and 6 from J, leaving 17 bases between them. Written as DNA, the CDR3 is TGCAGCGTTTATCGGGGGTTAGGATCCGAGCAGTACTTC. It encodes CSVYRGLGSEQYF.

The rearrangement joins TRBV6-5 to TRBJ1-2, with TRBD1 as a possible D gene (6 bases). The CDR3 is made up of 12 amino acids. Germline V gene data show CDR1 as MNHEY and CDR2 as SVGAGI. The V end was cut by 5 bases, the J end by 5 bases, with 9 bases between. CDR3 protein: CASSHGQYGYTF. CDR3 DNA: TGTGCCAGCAGTCACGGACAGTATGGCTACACCTTC.